This passage covers 22 T cell receptor beta chains from one sample sequenced in a study of blood T cell repertoires in COVID-19. Method: immunoSEQ multiplex PCR; TCRdb's copy keeps in-frame clones and lacks some. The sample comprises almost 400,000 clones, 88% of which are singletons, and roughly 0.97% rests with the top ten. The sequencing input was PBMCs or T cells enriched from blood (not recorded which). Receptors were obtained from a woman in her 30s with acute COVID-19.

The genes are TRBV29-1 and TRBJ2-7; tentative D call: TRBD1 (6 bases). Germline CDR1 reads SQVTM; CDR2 reads ANQGSEA. V was clipped by 7 bases and J by 7 bases, with 14 bases between them. This CDR3 contains 11 residues. The CDR3: CSAGQPWEQYF. The CDR3 DNA reads TGCAGCGCTGGACAGCCTTGGGAGCAGTACTTC.

V gene TRBV19 combines with J gene TRBJ1-2; the D gene is possibly TRBD1 (6 bases). Germline V gene sequence: CDR1 LNHDA, CDR2 SQIVND (reference sequence). This CDR3 has 14 amino acids. The V end lost 8 bases, the J end lost 6 bases, and 19 bases lay between the germline ends. Here the CDR3 DNA reads TGTGCCAGTGGGCCCGGCAGGGGTCGGGATGGCTACACCTTC. This gives the protein CASGPGRGRDGYTF.

V usage is TRBV5-1 and J usage is TRBJ1-3; no clear D. The CDR3 length is 15 residues. Between the trimmed V and J ends, which lost 0 bases and 0 bases, there was a span of 7 bases. The V gene's germline CDR1 is SGHRS and CDR2 YFSETQ. CDR3 in amino acids: CASSLDGGSGNTIYF. CDR3 sequence (DNA): TGCGCCAGCAGCTTGGACGGCGGCTCTGGAAACACCATATATTTT.

For the CDR3, the DNA is TGTGCCAGCAGTTGGACCCCCACATCGGGCAGCGGTCCTAGCACAGATACGCAGTATTTT. Amino acids: CASSWTPTSGSGPSTDTQYF. The V and J genes are TRBV6-2 or TRBV6-3 and TRBJ2-3; maybe TRBD2 (5 bases). Looked up from germline, CDR1 is MNHEY and CDR2 is SVGEGT. This CDR3 has 20 amino acids. V was cut by 4 bases and J by 0 bases, with 26 bases left in between.

The rearrangement links TRBV19 to TRBJ1-1, with TRBD1 as a possible D gene (5 bases). V was clipped by 5 bases and J by 0 bases, with 10 bases between them. The CDR3 contains 14 residues. CDR1 and CDR2 (germline): LNHDA, SQIVND (reference sequence). DNA of the CDR3: TGTGCCAGTAGTCCGACAGTCCTGAACACTGAAGCTTTCTTT. It specifies CASSPTVLNTEAFF. Filled out from reference TRBV19 and TRBJ1-1, the complete variable domain reads DGGITQSPKYLFRKEGQNVTLSCEQNLNHDAMYWYRQDPGQGLRLIYYSQIVNDFQKGDIAEGYSVSREKKESFPLTVTSAQKNPTAFYLCASSPTVLNTEAFFGQGTRLTVV.

The gene calls are TRBV10-3 and TRBJ2-1; 9 positions match TRBD1. V lost 3 bases, J lost 4 bases, and 4 bases stayed unmatched. Germline lookup yields CDR1 ENHRY and CDR2 SYGVKD. This CDR3 comprises 15 residues. This CDR3 is CAISDPQGAYNEQFF. As DNA, the CDR3 is TGTGCCATCAGTGACCCACAGGGGGCTTACAATGAGCAGTTCTTC.

The chain has TRBV7-2 and TRBJ1-2; D not resolved. Between the trimmed V and J ends, which lost 5 bases and 0 bases, there was a span of 10 bases. The V gene's germline CDR1 is SGHTA and CDR2 FQGNSA. The CDR3 is 14 amino acids. CDR3 nucleotides: TGTGCCAGCAGCCTAAACGGGGCTAACTATGGCTACACCTTC. Translated: CASSLNGANYGYTF.

This sequence joins TRBV30 and TRBJ1-2, with D possibly matching TRBD1 (5 bases). V was trimmed by 3 bases and J by 6 bases, leaving 14 bases between them. The CDR3 is 13 amino acids. CDR1 GTSNPN and CDR2 SVGIG come from the germline V gene (reference sequence). The CDR3 sequence is CAWSAIGGDGYTF. CDR3 in DNA: TGTGCCTGGAGCGCAATCGGGGGGGATGGCTACACCTTC. The variable domain in full, with the rest retrieved from reference TRBV30 and TRBJ1-2, is SQTIHQWPATLVQPVGSPLSLECTVEGTSNPNLYWYRQAAGRGLQLLFYSVGIGQISSEVPQNLSASRPQDRQFILSSKKLLLSDSGFYLCAWSAIGGDGYTFGSGTRLTVV.

The CDR3 region has the DNA TGCGCCAGCAGCCAAGTGGTCGGGGGTTTGGGCACTGAAGCTTTCTTT. This sequence encodes CASSQVVGGLGTEAFF. V is TRBV4-3 and J is TRBJ1-1; D is perhaps TRBD1 (5 bases). Germline lookup yields CDR1 LGHNA and CDR2 YSLEER. Trimming pared 1 base from V and 4 bases from J, leaving 16 bases between. CDR3 size: 16 residues.

The chain couples TRBV2 to TRBJ1-2; 10 bases fit TRBD1. Germline V gene data show CDR1 as SNHLY and CDR2 as FYNNEI. This CDR3 region has 13 residues. J lost 6 bases, V lost 7 bases, and 5 bases had no gene match. The CDR3 here is CASILDRGDGYTF. The CDR3 nucleotides read TGTGCCAGCATACTGGACAGGGGGGATGGCTACACCTTC.

The chain joins TRBV6-5 to TRBJ1-2; D perhaps matches TRBD1 (5 bases). Trimming removed 6 bases from V and 4 bases from J, with 12 bases in between. CDR3 length: 13 amino acids. Germline loops: CDR1 MNHEY, CDR2 SVGAGI. CDR3 amino acids: CASRQGLSYGYTF. The CDR3 nucleotides are TGTGCCAGCAGGCAGGGTTTAAGCTATGGCTACACCTTC.

The chain has TRBV11-2 and TRBJ2-1; a possible D gene is TRBD2 (6 bases). CDR1 and CDR2 from the germline V gene are SGHAT and FQNNGV. V lost 4 bases to trimming and J lost 8 bases, with 15 bases between them. The CDR3 totals 14 residues. The CDR3: CASSSLTSRDEQFF. The DNA of the CDR3 is TGTGCCAGCAGCTCCCTGACTAGTCGGGATGAGCAGTTCTTC.

A few counts support this clone. V gene TRBV7-3 combines with J gene TRBJ2-6, with D possibly matching TRBD1 (5 bases). With 4 bases removed from V and 2 bases from J, the gap between germline ends came to 12 bases. The length of the CDR3 is 16 residues. Germline assignment: CDR1 SGHTA and CDR2 FQGTGA. DNA for the CDR3: TGTGCCAGCAGCTCTTCAGGGTCCCCTGGGGCCAACGTCCTGACTTTC. This translates into CASSSSGSPGANVLTF.

V gene TRBV5-1 combines with J gene TRBJ1-2; TRBD1 agrees at 8 bases. The CDR3 extends over 15 amino acids. V lost 0 bases and J lost 3; bases outside the gene matches: 4. Germline-derived CDR1 and CDR2 are SGHRS and YFSETQ. The CDR3 here is CASSLDPGGDYGYTF. Written as DNA, the CDR3 is TGCGCCAGCAGCTTGGATCCAGGGGGCGACTATGGCTACACCTTC. Looking up the rest from reference TRBV5-1 and TRBJ1-2 gives the full variable domain: KAGVTQTPRYLIKTRGQQVTLSCSPISGHRSVSWYQQTPGQGLQFLFEYFSETQRNKGNFPGRFSGRQFSNSRSEMNVSTLELGDSALYLCASSLDPGGDYGYTFGSGTRLTVV.

This clone has just one count. The gene calls are TRBV5-5 and TRBJ2-2; TRBD1 matches 10 bases. Germline lookup yields CDR1 SGHKS and CDR2 YYEKEE (reference sequence). Losses at the gene ends were 3 bases for V and 3 bases for J; bases not matched to a gene: 2. This CDR3 is built from 15 residues. The CDR3 DNA reads as TGTGCCAGCAGCTCCGGGACAGGGGACACCGGGGAGCTGTTTTTT. This sequence encodes CASSSGTGDTGELFF.

The CDR3 region is CASSFPLGTSGGEFSTDTQYF. The CDR3 DNA sequence: TGCGCCAGCAGCTTTCCCTTGGGAACTAGCGGGGGAGAATTTAGCACAGATACGCAGTATTTT. This chain joins TRBV5-1 and TRBJ2-3, with TRBD2 matching over 11 bases. With 2 bases clipped from V and 0 bases from J, the junction kept 17 bases outside the gene matches. The CDR3 is made up of 21 amino acids. CDR1 is SGHRS and CDR2 is YFSETQ in the germline V gene. The whole variable domain, filled in from reference TRBV5-1 and TRBJ2-3, reads KAGVTQTPRYLIKTRGQQVTLSCSPISGHRSVSWYQQTPGQGLQFLFEYFSETQRNKGNFPGRFSGRQFSNSRSEMNVSTLELGDSALYLCASSFPLGTSGGEFSTDTQYFGPGTRLTVL.

The chain joins TRBV4-2 to TRBJ2-7; D possibly corresponds to TRBD2 (6 bases). The CDR3 sequence is 16 residues long. Germline V gene sequence: CDR1 LGHNA, CDR2 YNFKEQ. Trimming cost V 4 bases and J 2 bases, with 18 bases left between them. As DNA, the CDR3 is TGTGCCAGCAGCCCAAAGGCCCGGGACTCGGCCTACGAGCAGTACTTC. Protein sequence: CASSPKARDSAYEQYF.

The chain links TRBV20-1 to TRBJ1-1; 7 bases are shared with TRBD1. The germline gives CDR1 DFQATT, CDR2 SNEGSKA (reference sequence). The trim removed 3 bases at V and 0 bases at J, leaving 4 bases unmatched. The CDR3 extends over 14 amino acids. Here the CDR3 reads CSASPGQLNTEAFF. CDR3 in DNA: TGCAGTGCTAGTCCGGGACAGCTGAACACTGAAGCTTTCTTT.

This sequence joins TRBV5-1 and TRBJ1-1; D is ambiguous. The germline V gene has CDR1 SGHRS and CDR2 YFSETQ. Trimming removed 2 bases at V and 1 base at J, with 12 bases between. This CDR3 is 15 amino acids long. CDR3 amino acids: CASSLAPLKNTEAFF. DNA for the CDR3: TGCGCCAGCAGCTTAGCCCCCCTCAAGAACACTGAAGCTTTCTTT.

The rearrangement joins TRBV18 to TRBJ1-1, with 7 bases identical to TRBD1. J was trimmed by 3 bases and V by 5 bases; bases with no gene match: 6. CDR1 and CDR2 from the germline V gene are KGHSH and LQKENI. This CDR3 is built from 14 residues. The chain's CDR3 is CASSSSDRDTEAFF. In nucleotides, the CDR3 is TGTGCCAGCTCATCCTCAGACAGGGACACTGAAGCTTTCTTT.

CDR3 protein: CSARDFRAFF. CDR3 DNA: TGCAGTGCTAGAGATTTTCGAGCTTTCTTT. V gene TRBV20-1 combines with J gene TRBJ1-1; no definite D call. The length of the CDR3 is 10 residues. Trimming left V 0 bases short and J 10 bases short, with 6 bases between. Germline-derived CDR1 and CDR2 are DFQATT and SNEGSKA (reference sequence).

This rearrangement joins TRBV14 to TRBJ1-3; 10 bases agree with TRBD1. This CDR3 has 17 amino acids. Germline V lookup: CDR1 SGHDN, CDR2 FVKESK. V trimming: 5 bases; J trimming: 0 bases; junction bases outside the gene matches: 7. The CDR3: CASSLRQGAHSGNTIYF. The CDR3 nucleotides are TGTGCCAGCAGCTTACGACAGGGGGCTCACTCTGGAAACACCATATATTTT.